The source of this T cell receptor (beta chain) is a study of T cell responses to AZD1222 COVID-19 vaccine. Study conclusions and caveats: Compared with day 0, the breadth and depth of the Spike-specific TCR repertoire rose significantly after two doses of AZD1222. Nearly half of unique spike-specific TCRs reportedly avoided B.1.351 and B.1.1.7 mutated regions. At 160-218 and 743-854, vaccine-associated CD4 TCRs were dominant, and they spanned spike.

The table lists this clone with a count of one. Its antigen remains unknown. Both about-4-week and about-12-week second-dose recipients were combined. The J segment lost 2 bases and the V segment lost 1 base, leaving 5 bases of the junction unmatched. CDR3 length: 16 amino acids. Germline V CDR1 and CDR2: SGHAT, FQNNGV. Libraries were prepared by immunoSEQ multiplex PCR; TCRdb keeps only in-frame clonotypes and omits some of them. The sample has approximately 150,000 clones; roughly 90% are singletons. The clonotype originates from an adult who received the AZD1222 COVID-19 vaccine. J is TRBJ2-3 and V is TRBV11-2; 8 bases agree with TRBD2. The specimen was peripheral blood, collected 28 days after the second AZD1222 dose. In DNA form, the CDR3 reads TGTGCCAGCAGCTTAGGAACTAGCGGATACACAGATACGCAGTATTTT. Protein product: CASSLGTSGYTDTQYF.